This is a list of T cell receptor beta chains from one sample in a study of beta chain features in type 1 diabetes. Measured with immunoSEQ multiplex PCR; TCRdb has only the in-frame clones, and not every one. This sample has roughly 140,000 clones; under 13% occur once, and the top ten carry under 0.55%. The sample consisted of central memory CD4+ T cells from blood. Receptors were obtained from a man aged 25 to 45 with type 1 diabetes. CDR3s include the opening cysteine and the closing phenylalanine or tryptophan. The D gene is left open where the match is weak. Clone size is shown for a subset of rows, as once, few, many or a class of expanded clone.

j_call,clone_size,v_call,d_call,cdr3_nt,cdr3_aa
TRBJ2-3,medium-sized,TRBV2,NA,TGTGCCAGCATCCGCCAGAACACAGATACGCAGTATTTT,CASIRQNTDTQYF
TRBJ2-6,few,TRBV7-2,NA,TGTGCCAGCAGCTTATCGGTCGGACAAGGGGCCAACGTCCTGACTTTC,CASSLSVGQGANVLTF
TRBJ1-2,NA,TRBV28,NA,TGTGCCAGCAGTCCCGCCGGGGAGGGTGGCTACACCTTC,CASSPAGEGGYTF
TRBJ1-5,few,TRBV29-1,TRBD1,TGCAGCGCGGGGGACAGCGCGGGGCAGCCCCAGCATTTT,CSAGDSAGQPQHF
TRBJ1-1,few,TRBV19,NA,TGTGCCAGTAGTATTAAGCCGGGGGGGAACACTGAAGCTTTCTTT,CASSIKPGGNTEAFF
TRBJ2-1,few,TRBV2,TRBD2,TGTGCCAGCAGTGGACTAGCGGGAGGAGGAGGAGAGCAGTTCTTC,CASSGLAGGGGEQFF
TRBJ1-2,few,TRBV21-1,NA,TGTGCCAGCTGGGCCGGGAAAGGCGGCTACACCTTC,CASWAGKGGYTF
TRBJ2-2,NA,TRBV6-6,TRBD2,TGTGCCAGCAATAGGGGACTAGCAGGAAACACCGGGGAGCTGTTTTTT,CASNRGLAGNTGELFF
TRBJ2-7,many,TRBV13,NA,TGTGCCAGCAGCTTAACTAACTACGAGCAGTACTTC,CASSLTNYEQYF
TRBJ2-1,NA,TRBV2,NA,TGTGCCAGCAGTGACAGGGGCCAGCAGTTCTTC,CASSDRGQQFF
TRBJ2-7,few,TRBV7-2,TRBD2,TGTGCCAGCAGCTTCGGGACTAGCAACGAGCAGTACTTC,CASSFGTSNEQYF
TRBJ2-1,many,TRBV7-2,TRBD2,TGTGCCAGCAGCTCGTCGGGGGGCAATGAGCAGTTCTTC,CASSSSGGNEQFF
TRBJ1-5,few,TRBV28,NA,TGTGCCAGCAGTTTTATAGGGGTGCCCCAGCATTTT,CASSFIGVPQHF
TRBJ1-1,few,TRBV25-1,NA,TGTGCCGTACGGGACACCTCGAACACTGAAGCTTTCTTT,CAVRDTSNTEAFF
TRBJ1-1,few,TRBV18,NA,TGTGCCAGCCTCCGGCAGGGGCATACAACTGAAGCTTTCTTT,CASLRQGHTTEAFF
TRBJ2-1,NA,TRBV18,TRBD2,TGTGCCAGCTCACGGACTAGTCGGTCCAGTGAGCAGTTCTTC,CASSRTSRSSEQFF